Ten or more counts support the clone carrying this TCR beta chain. MiXCR, run by TCRdb on the 5' RACE reads, gives a single entry per CDR3 protein. This table has about 48,000 distinct CDR3 sequences, approximately 10% appearing once. The CDR3 consists of 13 residues. Trimming shortened V by 1 base and J by 1 base, and 4 bases separated the two germline ends. Germline CDR1 and CDR2: SGHTA and FQGNSA. The data stem from a study of neurological immune-mediated disorders. The sequenced sample was PBMCs. The V and J genes are TRBV7-2 and TRBJ2-5; D remains ambiguous. This clonotype was sampled from a woman aged 40-49 years with HTLV-1-associated myelopathy (HAM/TSP). The DNA for the CDR3 is TGTGCCAGCAGCTTAGTCACCCAAGAGACCCAGTACTTC. Amino acids: CASSLVTQETQYF.